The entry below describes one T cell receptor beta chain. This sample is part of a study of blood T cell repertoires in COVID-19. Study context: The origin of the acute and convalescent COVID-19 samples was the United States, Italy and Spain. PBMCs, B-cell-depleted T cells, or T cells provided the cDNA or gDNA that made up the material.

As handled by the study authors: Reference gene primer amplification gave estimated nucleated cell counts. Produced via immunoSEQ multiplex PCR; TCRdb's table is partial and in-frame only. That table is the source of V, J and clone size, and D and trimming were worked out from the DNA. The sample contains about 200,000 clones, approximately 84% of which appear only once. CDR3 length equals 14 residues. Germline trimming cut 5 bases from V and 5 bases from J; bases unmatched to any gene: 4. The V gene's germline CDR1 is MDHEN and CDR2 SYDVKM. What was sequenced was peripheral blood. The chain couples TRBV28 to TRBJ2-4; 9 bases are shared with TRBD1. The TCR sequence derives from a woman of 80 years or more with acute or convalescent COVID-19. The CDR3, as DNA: TGTGCCAGCAGTCTCTGGACAGGGGAAAACATTCAGTACTTC. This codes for CASSLWTGENIQYF.